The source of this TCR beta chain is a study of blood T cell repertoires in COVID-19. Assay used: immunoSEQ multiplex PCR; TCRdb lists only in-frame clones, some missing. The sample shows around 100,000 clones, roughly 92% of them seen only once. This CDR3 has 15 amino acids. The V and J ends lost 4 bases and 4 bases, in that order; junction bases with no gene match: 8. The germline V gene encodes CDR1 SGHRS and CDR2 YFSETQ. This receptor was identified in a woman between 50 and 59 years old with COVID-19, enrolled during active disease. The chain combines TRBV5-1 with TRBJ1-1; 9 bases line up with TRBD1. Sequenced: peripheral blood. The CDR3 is CASSGVPGQGTEAFF. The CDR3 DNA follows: TGCGCCAGCAGCGGGGTACCGGGACAGGGCACTGAAGCTTTCTTT.